This T cell receptor (beta chain) derives from a study of shared clonotypes between healthy human individuals. Study observations and caveats: Clonotype sharing across a few donors was observed for around 5% of naive CD4 clonotypes. Naive subsets typically showed greater estimated richness than memory subsets.

Germline V gives CDR1 SQVTM, CDR2 ANQGSEA. V lost 7 bases, J lost 2 bases, and 4 bases stayed unmatched. This CDR3 region has 12 residues. Repertoires were generated with immunoSEQ multiplex PCR, while TCRdb's copy carries only in-frame clones and drops some. The repertoire holds 2 million to 2.5 million clones, more than 90% seen once, with about 0.13% in the top ten. A word on this clone: Its antigen remains unknown.

The sample was naive CD4+ T cells sorted from blood. Subset of the sample: CD45RA+ positively selected. This chain joins TRBV29-1 and TRBJ2-7, with 8 bases lining up with TRBD2. This TCR was sampled from a man aged 18-30 years in good health. The CDR3 DNA sequence: TGCAGCGCCGTGGGACTAGCCTACGAGCAGTACTTC. Translated, it gives CSAVGLAYEQYF.